These T cell receptor beta chains were read from a single sample in a study of cytomegalovirus exposure and HLA in healthy donors. Repertoires were generated with immunoSEQ multiplex PCR, while TCRdb's copy carries only in-frame clones and drops some. The sample lists roughly 130,000 clones; more than 55% were seen once. The sample was PBMCs. The receptors were gathered from a woman aged 55-69 years in good health and CMV-seronegative. The conserved cysteine and the conserved F or W are not part of the CDR3 here. The order of the fields is V gene, J gene, CDR3 protein.

>TRBV4-1|TRBJ2-5
ASSQEPLSPLLAGVQETQY
>TRBV18|TRBJ2-3
ASSPLTSGRGRDTQY
>TRBV7-2|TRBJ1-5
ASSQTGGDQPQH
>TRBV28|TRBJ1-1
ASSFPTNRVPGSEAF
>TRBV5-1|TRBJ1-2
ASSLTGMGGYT
>TRBV5-1|TRBJ2-7
ASSRTGSSYEQY
>TRBV18|TRBJ1-5
ASSPNRESPQH
>TRBV6-5|TRBJ2-3
ASRWTSGGTDTQY
>TRBV9|TRBJ2-5
ASSAGTQAETQY
>TRBV11-3|TRBJ2-1
ASSFRRGGEQF
>TRBV4-3|TRBJ1-4
ASSQGYGVTNEKLF
>TRBV7-2|TRBJ1-1
ASSLRTTGGSSNTEAF
>TRBV5-6|TRBJ1-3
ASSLSQGPSGNTIY
>TRBV7-6|TRBJ2-1
ASSLKAGGLYNEQF
>TRBV4-3|TRBJ2-7
ASSQASGSSYEQY
>TRBV27|TRBJ1-2
ASSFRDRATGYT